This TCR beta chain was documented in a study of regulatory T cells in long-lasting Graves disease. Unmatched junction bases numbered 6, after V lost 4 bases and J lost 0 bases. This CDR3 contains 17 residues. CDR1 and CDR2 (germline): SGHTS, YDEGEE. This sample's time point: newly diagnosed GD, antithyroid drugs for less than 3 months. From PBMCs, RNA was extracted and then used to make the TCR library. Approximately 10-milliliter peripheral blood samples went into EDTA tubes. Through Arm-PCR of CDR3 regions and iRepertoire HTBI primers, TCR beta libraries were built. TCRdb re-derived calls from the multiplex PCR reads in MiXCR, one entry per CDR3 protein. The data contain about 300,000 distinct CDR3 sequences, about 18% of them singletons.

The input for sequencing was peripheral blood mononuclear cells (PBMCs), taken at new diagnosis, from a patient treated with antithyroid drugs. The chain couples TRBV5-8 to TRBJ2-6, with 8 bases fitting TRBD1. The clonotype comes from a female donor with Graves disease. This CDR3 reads CASSIGTGSSGANVLTF. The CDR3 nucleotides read TGTGCCAGCAGCATCGGGACAGGAAGCTCTGGGGCCAACGTCCTGACTTTC.